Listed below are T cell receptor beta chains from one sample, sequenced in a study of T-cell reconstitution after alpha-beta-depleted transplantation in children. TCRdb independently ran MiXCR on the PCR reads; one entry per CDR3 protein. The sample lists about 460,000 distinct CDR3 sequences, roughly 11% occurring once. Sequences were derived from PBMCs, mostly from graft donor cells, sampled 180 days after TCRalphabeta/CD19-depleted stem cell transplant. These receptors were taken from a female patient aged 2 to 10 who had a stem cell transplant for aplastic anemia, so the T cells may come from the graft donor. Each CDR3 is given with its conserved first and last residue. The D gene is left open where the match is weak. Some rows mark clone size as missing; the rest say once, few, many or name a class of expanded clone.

CASSQGGLAGKGHEQFF	TGCGCCAGCAGCCAGGGGGGACTAGCGGGAAAGGGCCATGAGCAGTTCTTC	TRBV4-1	few	TRBD2	TRBJ2-1
CASSYYRELNEQFF	TGTGCCAGCAGTTACTACCGGGAGCTCAATGAGCAGTTCTTC	TRBV6-2/TRBV6-3	few	.	TRBJ2-1
CASRGPVGEQYF	TGTGCCAGCAGAGGGCCGGTGGGCGAGCAGTACTTC	TRBV28	.	.	TRBJ2-7
CASSPGAGQGERQPQHF	TGTGCCAGCAGTCCGGGGGCGGGACAGGGGGAAAGGCAGCCCCAGCATTTT	TRBV12-3/TRBV12-4	.	TRBD1	TRBJ1-5
CASSAFPTSGRWNEQFF	TGTGCCAGCAGCGCGTTCCCGACTAGCGGGAGATGGAATGAGCAGTTCTTC	TRBV9	few	TRBD2	TRBJ2-1
CASSFKGSYEQYF	TGTGCCAGCAGTTTCAAGGGCTCCTACGAGCAGTACTTC	TRBV27	many	.	TRBJ2-7
CATSDLRVHSSGELFF	TGTGCCACCAGTGATCTGCGGGTGCACTCCTCCGGGGAGCTGTTTTTT	TRBV24-1	few	.	TRBJ2-2
CSVSQTAHYGYTF	TGCAGCGTATCTCAGACAGCCCACTATGGCTACACCTTC	TRBV29-1	.	.	TRBJ1-2
CASNAGTRNEKLFF	TGCGCCAGCAATGCAGGGACCCGAAATGAAAAACTGTTTTTT	TRBV4-3	.	.	TRBJ1-4
CSAQREGGDEQFF	TGCAGTGCCCAGAGAGAGGGGGGTGATGAGCAGTTCTTC	TRBV20-1	.	.	TRBJ2-1
CASSPTGYSYNSPLHF	TGTGCCAGCAGCCCCACAGGGTACTCCTATAATTCACCCCTCCACTTT	TRBV7-6	few	.	TRBJ1-6
CASSLGPGAEGNTIYF	TGTGCCAGCAGCTTAGGGCCGGGGGCAGAAGGAAACACCATATATTTT	TRBV11-2	few	.	TRBJ1-3
CSVLAEYTGELFF	TGCAGCGTACTAGCGGAATACACCGGGGAGCTGTTTTTT	TRBV29-1	.	TRBD2	TRBJ2-2
CATSRDRVGEQYF	TGTGCCACCAGCAGGGACAGGGTGGGCGAGCAGTACTTC	TRBV15	few	TRBD1	TRBJ2-7
CASSLSIIRSTDTQYF	TGTGCCAGCAGTTTATCCATAATCAGAAGCACAGATACGCAGTATTTT	TRBV28	.	.	TRBJ2-3
CASSLGVSTDTQHF	TGTGCCAGCAGTTTAGGAGTTAGCACAGATACGCAGCATTTT	TRBV28	.	.	TRBJ1-5
CASSQGLAGVKETQYF	TGTGCCAGCAGTCAAGGACTAGCGGGAGTAAAAGAGACCCAGTACTTC	TRBV28	few	TRBD2	TRBJ2-5
CASSHTRVFGNSPLHF	TGTGCCAGCAGCCACACCAGAGTATTTGGGAATTCACCCCTCCACTTT	TRBV28	few	.	TRBJ1-6
CASSLALVGAAETQYF	TGTGCCAGCAGCTTAGCGCTCGTCGGGGCGGCGGAGACCCAGTACTTC	TRBV7-2	few	.	TRBJ2-5
CASSTIGTGIQETQYF	TGTGCCAGTAGTACGATCGGGACGGGTATACAAGAGACCCAGTACTTC	TRBV19	few	.	TRBJ2-5
CSASKPGLPYEQYF	TGCAGTGCGTCCAAGCCGGGACTGCCCTACGAGCAGTACTTC	TRBV20-1	.	.	TRBJ2-7
CASSQDEFRQGENSPLHF	TGTGCCAGCAGCCAAGATGAATTTCGACAGGGTGAGAATTCACCCCTCCACTTT	TRBV4-2	few	TRBD1	TRBJ1-6
CASSRKGVRLGREAFF	TGTGCCAGCAGCCGGAAGGGGGTCCGTTTAGGCCGAGAAGCTTTCTTT	TRBV21-1	.	.	TRBJ1-1
CASSLFSWTGRRNIQYF	TGTGCCAGCAGTTTATTCAGCTGGACAGGTAGACGGAACATTCAGTACTTC	TRBV12-3/TRBV12-4	few	TRBD1	TRBJ2-4
CATSWPSENDYGYTF	TGTGCCACCAGCTGGCCCTCGGAGAACGACTATGGCTACACCTTC	TRBV15	few	.	TRBJ1-2
CASSDLPATGARPEAFF	TGTGCCAGCAGTGACCTCCCCGCGACAGGGGCCCGACCTGAAGCTTTCTTT	TRBV25-1	few	TRBD1	TRBJ1-1
CASTKLAGGPDEQFF	TGTGCCAGCACCAAACTAGCGGGAGGGCCGGATGAGCAGTTCTTC	TRBV12-3/TRBV12-4	.	TRBD2	TRBJ2-1